This T cell receptor (beta chain) was observed in a study of beta chain features in type 1 diabetes. Overall study context: All samples together contributed around 98,000,000 sorted cells for examination.

Germline CDR1 and CDR2: SNHLY and FYNNEI. The CDR3 contains 12 residues. The ends lost 7 bases at V and 10 bases at J; junction bases unmatched: 6. Since all of the isolated RNA was reverse transcribed, expressed TCRB transcripts were what got sequenced. Clones were sequenced by immunoSEQ multiplex PCR, and TCRdb holds only the in-frame ones, with some missing. The sample carries about 210,000 clones, about 11% recorded once. The study, taken as a whole, reports: TCRB CDR3s were moderately but significantly shorter in Type 1 diabetes patients in all four CD4+ subsets. The naive, central memory and Treg TCRB repertoires looked more alike in patients than they did in healthy donors. A pattern of fewer insertions and more deletions at VDJ junctions was seen in type 1 diabetes patients.

Concerning this clone: Its antigen is undetermined.

The chain has TRBV2 and TRBJ2-1; 8 bases are a match to TRBD2. The clonotype comes from a man in his late teens or twenties in good health. Sequences were obtained from central memory CD4+ T cells from blood. The CDR3 DNA reads TGTGCCAGCAATATAGCGGGACGGGAGCAGTTCTTC. It specifies CASNIAGREQFF.